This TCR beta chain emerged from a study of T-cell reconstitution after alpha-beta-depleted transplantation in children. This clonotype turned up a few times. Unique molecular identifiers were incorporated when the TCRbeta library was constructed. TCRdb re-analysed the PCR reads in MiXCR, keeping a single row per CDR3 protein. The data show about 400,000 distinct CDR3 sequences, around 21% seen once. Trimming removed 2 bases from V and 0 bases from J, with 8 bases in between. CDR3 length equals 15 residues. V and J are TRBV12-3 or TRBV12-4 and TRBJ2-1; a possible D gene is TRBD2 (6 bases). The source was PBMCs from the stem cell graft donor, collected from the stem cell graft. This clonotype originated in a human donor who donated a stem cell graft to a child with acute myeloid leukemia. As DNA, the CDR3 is TGTGCCAGCAGTTTAATAGCGGCCTCCTACAATGAGCAGTTCTTC. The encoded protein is CASSLIAASYNEQFF.